Below, 13 T cell receptor beta chains from the same sample are listed, as sequenced in a study of CD8 T cells in ankylosing spondylitis (dated by TCRdb to the late 2010s). The library relied on 5' RACE. Data came from an Illumina HiSeq 2500. TCRdb reworked the public reads: Q25 trimming with fastp, MiXCR clone assembly, productive beta chains retained. For every CDR3 protein sequence, its rows merge into one entry that carries the most common genes and DNA. The sample table lists 300,000 to 350,000 distinct CDR3 sequences, about 15% of them with a count of one. Roughly 0.99% of the sample is taken by the ten largest. Sample: blood, either unsorted or a sorted T cell fraction (not recorded which). These receptors all come from a male donor with ankylosing spondylitis or in good health (not recorded which).

The V call is TRBV6-1, the J call TRBJ1-1; D uncertain. Per germline, CDR1 MNHNS and CDR2 SASEGT. Deletions cut 5 bases from V and 12 bases from J, with 19 bases between. The CDR3 extends over 13 amino acids. CDR3 sequence reads: CASSNTGPQNPFF. CDR3 bases: TGTGCCAGCAGTAATACCGGCCCTCAGAATCCTTTCTTT.

This clonotype was counted at least ten times. The chain employs TRBV12-3 or TRBV12-4 and TRBJ2-3; 10 positions agree with TRBD2. The CDR3 length is 16 residues. V was pared by 3 bases and J by 0 bases, with 3 bases of the junction left unmatched. The CDR3 loop is CASSFSGGRSTDTQYF. CDR3 coding DNA: TGTGCCAGCAGTTTTAGCGGGGGGCGTAGCACAGATACGCAGTATTTT.

This clonotype has more than one count but fewer than ten. V gene TRBV15 combines with J gene TRBJ2-3, with TRBD2 as a possible D gene (6 bases). V lost 5 bases and J lost 6, with 15 bases in between. CDR1 and CDR2 (germline): LNHNV, YYDKDF (reference sequence). This CDR3 spans 14 amino acids. The CDR3 region is CATSGGASIDTQYF. The CDR3 DNA follows: TGTGCCACCAGCGGAGGGGCTAGCATCGATACGCAGTATTTT.

V is TRBV5-1 and J is TRBJ2-5; weak D call: TRBD1 (6 bases). The germline V gene has CDR1 SGHRS and CDR2 YFSETQ. With 5 bases removed from V and 3 bases from J, the gap between germline ends came to 8 bases. This CDR3 spans 12 amino acids. CDR3: CASRNREETQYF. The CDR3, as DNA: TGCGCCAGCAGGAACAGGGAAGAGACCCAGTACTTC.

This clonotype showed up just a few times. The chain recombines TRBV6-1 with TRBJ2-7; tentative D call: TRBD2 (6 bases). Deletions cut 2 bases from V and 3 bases from J, with 14 bases between. Germline values: CDR1 MNHNS, CDR2 SASEGT. This CDR3 is built from 15 residues. The CDR3 spells CASSEFRRAGYEQYF. The CDR3 region has the DNA TGTGCCAGCAGTGAATTTAGGAGGGCGGGCTACGAGCAGTACTTC.

This clonotype was counted between two and nine times. The chain employs TRBV7-8 and TRBJ2-1; D gene unclear. The germline gives CDR1 SGHVS, CDR2 FQNEAQ. This CDR3 region has 15 residues. The V gene lost 1 base and the J gene lost 0 bases, with 7 bases spanning the gap. CDR3 sequence reads: CASSLDAGSYNEQFF. CDR3 sequence (DNA): TGTGCCAGCAGCTTAGATGCTGGCTCCTACAATGAGCAGTTCTTC. The full variable domain, completed using reference TRBV7-8 and TRBJ2-1, is GAGVSQSPRYKVAKRGQDVALRCDPISGHVSLFWYQQALGQGPEFLTYFQNEAQLDKSGLPSDRFFAERPEGSVSTLKIQRTQQEDSAVYLCASSLDAGSYNEQFFGPGTRLTVL.

This rearrangement joins TRBV5-1 to TRBJ1-2; D not certain. Deletions cut 1 base from V and 2 bases from J, with 9 bases between. The germline CDR1 and CDR2 sequences are SGHRS and YFSETQ. This CDR3 spans 14 amino acids. DNA of the CDR3: TGCGCCAGCAGCTTGCTGGGAACGAACTATGGCTACACCTTC. Translating gives CASSLLGTNYGYTF.

This clonotype was counted only a few times. The rearrangement links TRBV20-1 to TRBJ2-3, with D uncertain. The CDR3 consists of 11 residues. The V end was cut by 7 bases, the J end by 6 bases, with 11 bases between. The germline CDR1 and CDR2 sequences are DFQATT and SNEGSKA (reference sequence). The CDR3, as DNA: TGCAGTGGCGACCGAGATGATACGCAGTATTTT. Translating it yields CSGDRDDTQYF.

The chain couples TRBV7-9 to TRBJ2-5; D gene unclear. This CDR3 has 12 residues. Trimming removed 2 bases at V and 5 bases at J, with 6 bases between. CDR1 SEHNR and CDR2 FQNEAQ come from the germline V gene (reference sequence). CDR3 sequence reads: CASSLKAETQYF. In DNA form, the CDR3 reads TGTGCCAGCAGCTTAAAGGCCGAGACCCAGTACTTC.

This clonotype has ten or more counts. V gene TRBV3-1 combines with J gene TRBJ2-7; D remains ambiguous. The V and J ends lost 1 base and 3 bases respectively, with 4 bases between them. Germline V gene lookup returns CDR1 LGHDT and CDR2 YNNKEL (reference sequence). There are 12 residues in the CDR3. The CDR3 region is CASSQANYEQYF. CDR3 DNA: TGTGCCAGCAGCCAAGCGAACTACGAGCAGTACTTC.

This clonotype turned up a few times. The chain employs TRBV7-2 and TRBJ2-1; unclear D gene. This CDR3 contains 13 residues. In germline, CDR1 is SGHTA, CDR2 FQGNSA. With 2 bases removed from V and 4 bases from J, the gap between germline ends came to 6 bases. The CDR3 region is CASSLPAYNEQFF. CDR3 nucleotides: TGTGCCAGCAGCTTACCAGCATACAATGAGCAGTTCTTC. Together with reference TRBV7-2 and TRBJ2-1, the CDR3 gives the full variable domain: GAGVSQSPSNKVTEKGKDVELRCDPISGHTALYWYRQSLGQGLEFLIYFQGNSAPDKSGLPSDRFSAERTGGSVSTLTIQRTQQEDSAVYLCASSLPAYNEQFFGPGTRLTVL.

This clonotype was seen more than once but under ten times. The V and J genes are TRBV4-1 and TRBJ1-5; D call uncertain. This CDR3 spans 14 amino acids. Germline-derived CDR1 and CDR2 are MGHRA and YSYEKL. V gave up 0 bases and J gave up 7 bases, with 10 bases separating them. CDR3 in amino acids: CASSQEDSAQPQHF. The CDR3 nucleotides read TGCGCCAGCAGCCAAGAGGACTCTGCACAGCCCCAGCATTTT.

This chain uses TRBV20-1 with TRBJ2-7; TRBD2 matches 14 bases. V shed 5 bases, J shed 7 bases, and the junction held 10 bases outside the gene matches. This CDR3 contains 15 residues. The V gene's germline CDR1 is DFQATT and CDR2 SNEGSKA (reference sequence). The CDR3 loop reads CSASPGTSGRSEQYF. The CDR3 bases are TGCAGTGCTTCCCCGGGGACTAGCGGGAGATCGGAGCAGTACTTC.